This TCR beta chain originates from a study of T cell repertoires in cytomegalovirus infection. At the level of the study: Carrying CMV and the relevant HLA type showed in public TCR beta signatures. General study points: Of the TCR beta families, the public ones yielded a cumulative frequency that identified carriers of CMV plus the relevant HLA.

The CDR3 has 14 residues. V lost 5 bases to trimming and J lost 6 bases; unmatched junction nucleotides: 10. Germline V gene lookup returns CDR1 ENHRY and CDR2 SYGVKD. This clonotype was recorded a few times. Its antigen remains unidentified. From the reads, TCRdb called clonotypes with MiXCR, one entry per CDR3 protein. This table has 450,000 to 650,000 distinct CDR3 sequences, less than 30% appearing once. Input material: PBMCs. The source of this sequence is a human donor in good health (CMV status not recorded). Some clones in this sample may be carry-over from other donors' samples. The chain couples TRBV10-3 to TRBJ2-7, with TRBD2 matching 7 bases. CDR3 nucleotide sequence: TGTGCCATCAGTCTAAAACGCGGGAGTTCCGAGCAGTACTTC. Amino acid sequence: CAISLKRGSSEQYF.